Below are 8 T cell receptor beta chains sequenced from a single sample in a study of cytomegalovirus exposure and HLA in healthy donors (dated by TCRdb to between 2016 and 2019). Library construction relied on the immunoSEQ multiplex PCR assay. For the multiplex PCR, a mixture combining 60 forward primers for TCR Vbeta segments and 13 reverse primers for TCR Jbeta segments was used. TCRdb mirrors the immuneACCESS table, restricted to in-frame sequences. Some clones are absent from its copies; in checked studies, under half trace to an unresolved V gene, and the reason for the others is unknown. The sample table lists some 200,000 clones, roughly 80% of them with a count of one. Of the sample, about 2.5% is held by the ten largest clones. The sequenced material came from PBMCs. These receptors originate from a woman aged 40 to 55 in good health and CMV-seronegative.

The chain couples TRBV27 to TRBJ2-7; 9 nucleotides match TRBD1. Germline CDR1 and CDR2: MNHEY and SMNVEV (reference sequence). The CDR3 runs to 14 residues. V gave up 5 bases and J gave up 2 bases; unmatched junction bases: 4. The CDR3 DNA reads TGTGCCAGCAGTCCGGGGACAGGGCCCTACGAGCAGTACTTC. This codes for CASSPGTGPYEQYF.

The chain combines TRBV10-1 with TRBJ2-7; the D gene is possibly TRBD2 (6 bases). Trimming removed 0 bases from V and 0 bases from J, with 12 bases in between. The CDR3 has 16 amino acids. Germline loops: CDR1 WNHNN, CDR2 SYGVQD (reference sequence). As DNA, the CDR3 is TGCGCCAGCAGTGAGTCCCGGGACTTGAGCTCCTACGAGCAGTACTTC. Protein product: CASSESRDLSSYEQYF.

This clone is a singleton in its sample. V and J are TRBV9 and TRBJ2-7; D unresolved. V shed 1 base and J shed 6 bases, with 14 bases lying between them. This CDR3 has 14 amino acids. From germline, CDR1 is SGDLS and CDR2 YYNGEE. The CDR3 sequence: CASSVSSVYGEQYF. CDR3 bases: TGTGCCAGCAGCGTAAGCAGCGTGTATGGCGAGCAGTACTTC.

CDR3 amino acids: CAAQVLAVTYEQYF. Written as DNA, the CDR3 is TGTGCCGCGCAGGTACTAGCGGTGACCTACGAGCAGTACTTC. This chain links TRBV7-7 with TRBJ2-7, with 8 bases fitting TRBD2. The V and J ends lost 11 bases and 2 bases, in that order; junction bases with no gene match: 11. From germline, CDR1 is SSHAT and CDR2 FNYEAQ (reference sequence). The CDR3 is 14 amino acids. Full variable domain (missing parts from reference TRBV7-7 and TRBJ2-7): GAGVSQSPRYKVTKRGQDVTLRCDPISSHATLYWYQQALGQGPEFLTYFNYEAQPDKSGLPSDRFSAERPEGSISTLTIQRTEQRDSAMYRCAAQVLAVTYEQYFGPGTRLTVT.

The genes are TRBV13 and TRBJ2-3; 7 bases agree with TRBD2. Unmatched junction bases numbered 9, after V lost 2 bases and J lost 4 bases. The CDR3 has 16 residues. CDR1 is PRHDT and CDR2 is FYEKMQ in the germline V gene (reference sequence). The CDR3 loop reads CASSLPSGLGADTQYF. The CDR3 DNA reads as TGTGCCAGCAGCTTACCTAGCGGACTTGGGGCAGATACGCAGTATTTT.

The CDR3 loop reads CASSQGPYQETQYF. The CDR3 bases are TGCGCCAGCAGCCAAGGGCCCTACCAAGAGACCCAGTACTTC. The rearrangement uses TRBV4-1 and TRBJ2-5; no definite D call. Germline V CDR1 and CDR2: MGHRA, YSYEKL. The CDR3 extends over 14 amino acids. Trimming pared 1 base from V and 0 bases from J, leaving 6 bases between.

The rearrangement joins TRBV27 to TRBJ2-1, with TRBD2 matching over 12 bases. This CDR3 has 15 residues. Germline V lookup: CDR1 MNHEY, CDR2 SMNVEV (reference sequence). V lost 7 bases, J lost 6 bases, and 7 bases stayed unmatched. For the CDR3, the DNA is TGTGCCAGCACCGAACTAGCGGGAGGATCCAATGAGCAGTTCTTC. Translating gives CASTELAGGSNEQFF.

The chain couples TRBV27 to TRBJ2-3, with D unclear. V lost 4 bases, J lost 0 bases, and 5 bases lay in between. CDR1 is MNHEY and CDR2 is SMNVEV in the germline V gene (reference sequence). CDR3 length equals 13 residues. The CDR3 bases are TGTGCCAGCAGTTACTCGAGCACAGATACGCAGTATTTT. The encoded protein is CASSYSSTDTQYF.